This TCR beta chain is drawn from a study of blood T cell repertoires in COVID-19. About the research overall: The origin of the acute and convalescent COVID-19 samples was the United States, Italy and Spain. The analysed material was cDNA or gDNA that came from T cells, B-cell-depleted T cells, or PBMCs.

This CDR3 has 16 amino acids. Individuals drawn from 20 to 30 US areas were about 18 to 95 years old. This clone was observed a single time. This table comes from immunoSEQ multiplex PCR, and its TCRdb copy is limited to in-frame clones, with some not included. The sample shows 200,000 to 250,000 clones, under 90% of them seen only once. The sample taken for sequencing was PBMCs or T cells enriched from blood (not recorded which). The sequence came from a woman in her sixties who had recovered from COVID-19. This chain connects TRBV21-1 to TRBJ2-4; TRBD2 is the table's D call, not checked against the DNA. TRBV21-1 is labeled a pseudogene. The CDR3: CASSHGRRRTKNIQYF. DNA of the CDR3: TGTGCCAGCAGCCACGGGCGGAGGAGGACCAAAAACATTCAGTACTTC.